This T cell receptor beta chain is from a study of cytomegalovirus exposure and HLA in healthy donors. Only a few counts were recorded for this clone. Its target is not known. The study, taken as a whole, reports: A later analysis linked a missense DCLRE1C variant to TCR beta V- and J-gene trimming.

13 Jbeta primers and 60 Vbeta primers were used for the PCR. The data were produced by immunoSEQ multiplex PCR, yet TCRdb's version contains in-frame clones alone and is incomplete. Of under 200,000 clones in the sample, roughly 12% were seen once. The junction had 15 bases not matched to a gene; V was cut back by 6 bases and J by 3 bases. This CDR3 is 17 amino acids long. Per the germline V gene, CDR1 is GTSNPN and CDR2 is SVGIG (reference sequence). The specimen was PBMCs. The sequence derives from a man in his forties or fifties in good health and CMV-seropositive. The gene calls are TRBV30 and TRBJ1-1; TRBD1 matches at 11 bases. Here the CDR3 reads CACDPPGTGGHYTEAFF. DNA for the CDR3: TGTGCCTGCGACCCCCCCGGGACAGGGGGTCACTACACTGAAGCTTTCTTT.